The clone carrying this T cell receptor beta chain was detected only once. Both 60 Vbeta primers and 13 Jbeta primers went into the PCR. The method was immunoSEQ multiplex PCR; TCRdb's version includes in-frame clones alone and lacks a portion of them. In the table there are around 180,000 clones, 85% of which are singletons. Germline-derived CDR1 and CDR2 are MGHRA and YSYEKL. There are 16 residues in the CDR3. Trimming removed 2 bases from V and 1 base from J, with 15 bases in between. This entry belongs to a study of cytomegalovirus exposure and HLA in healthy donors. This TCR was recovered from a boy aged 2 to 10 in good health and CMV-seronegative. This chain uses TRBV4-1 with TRBJ2-7; TRBD2 might be the D (6 bases). The sequencing input was PBMCs. This chain's CDR3 is CASSQQTGASSYEQYF. DNA of the CDR3: TGCGCCAGCAGCCAACAAACGGGAGCTTCTTCCTACGAGCAGTACTTC.